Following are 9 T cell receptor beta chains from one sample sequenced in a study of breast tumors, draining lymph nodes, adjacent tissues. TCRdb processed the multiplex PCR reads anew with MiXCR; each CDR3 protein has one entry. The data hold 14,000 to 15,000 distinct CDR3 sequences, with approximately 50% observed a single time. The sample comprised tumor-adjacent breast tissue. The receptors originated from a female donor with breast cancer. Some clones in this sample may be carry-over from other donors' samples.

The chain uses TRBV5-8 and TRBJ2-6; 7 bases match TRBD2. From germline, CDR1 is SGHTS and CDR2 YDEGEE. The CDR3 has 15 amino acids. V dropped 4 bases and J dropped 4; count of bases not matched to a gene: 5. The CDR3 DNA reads TGTGCCAGCAGCCGGGGGGAAGCCGGGGCCAACGTCCTGACTTTC. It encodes CASSRGEAGANVLTF.

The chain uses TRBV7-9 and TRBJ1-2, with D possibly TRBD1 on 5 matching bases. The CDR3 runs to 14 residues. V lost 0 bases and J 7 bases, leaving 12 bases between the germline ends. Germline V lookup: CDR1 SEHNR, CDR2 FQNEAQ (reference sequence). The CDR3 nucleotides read TGTGCCAGCAGCTTAGCCCTCCCAGGGAGTGGCTACACCTTC. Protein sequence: CASSLALPGSGYTF. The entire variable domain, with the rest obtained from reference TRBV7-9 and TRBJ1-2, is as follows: DTGVSQNPRHKITKRGQNVTFRCDPISEHNRLYWYRQTLGQGPEFLTYFQNEAQLEKSRLLSDRFSAERPKGSFSTLEIQRTEQGDSAMYLCASSLALPGSGYTFGSGTRLTVV.

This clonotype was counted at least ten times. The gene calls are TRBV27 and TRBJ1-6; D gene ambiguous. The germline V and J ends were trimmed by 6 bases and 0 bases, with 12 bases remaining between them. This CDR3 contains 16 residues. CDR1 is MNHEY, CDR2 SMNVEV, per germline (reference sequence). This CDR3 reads CASSPMGSSYNSPLHF. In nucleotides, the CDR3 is TGTGCCAGCAGCCCAATGGGGAGCTCCTATAATTCACCCCTCCACTTT.

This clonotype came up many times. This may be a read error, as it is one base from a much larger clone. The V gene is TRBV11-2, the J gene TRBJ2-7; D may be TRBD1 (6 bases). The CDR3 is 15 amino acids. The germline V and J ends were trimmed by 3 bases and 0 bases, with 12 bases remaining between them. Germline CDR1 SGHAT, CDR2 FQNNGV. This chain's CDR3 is CASSFDRSTSYEQYF. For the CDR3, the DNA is TGTGCCAGCAGCTTTGACAGGTCGACCTCCTACGAGCAGTACTTC.

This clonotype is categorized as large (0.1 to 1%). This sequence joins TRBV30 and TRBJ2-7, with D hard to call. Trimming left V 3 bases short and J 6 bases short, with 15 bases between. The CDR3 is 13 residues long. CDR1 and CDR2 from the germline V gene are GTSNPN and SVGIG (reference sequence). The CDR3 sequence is CAWSMSVTSEQYF. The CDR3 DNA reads TGTGCCTGGAGCATGTCGGTGACCAGCGAGCAGTACTTC.

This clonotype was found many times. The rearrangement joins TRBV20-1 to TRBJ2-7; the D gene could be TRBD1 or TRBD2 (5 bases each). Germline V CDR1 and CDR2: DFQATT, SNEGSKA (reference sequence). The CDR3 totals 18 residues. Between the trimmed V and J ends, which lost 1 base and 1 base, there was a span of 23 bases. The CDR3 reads CSARARGRSIADSYEQYF. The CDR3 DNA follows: TGCAGTGCTAGAGCCCGGGGCAGGTCTATTGCTGATTCCTACGAGCAGTACTTC.

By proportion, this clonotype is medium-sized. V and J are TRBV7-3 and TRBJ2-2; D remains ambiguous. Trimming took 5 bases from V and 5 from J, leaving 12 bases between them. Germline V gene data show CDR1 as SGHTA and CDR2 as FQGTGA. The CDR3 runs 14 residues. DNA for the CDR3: TGTGCCAGCAGCCTTCACGGACGTACCGGGGAGCTGTTTTTT. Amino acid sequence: CASSLHGRTGELFF.

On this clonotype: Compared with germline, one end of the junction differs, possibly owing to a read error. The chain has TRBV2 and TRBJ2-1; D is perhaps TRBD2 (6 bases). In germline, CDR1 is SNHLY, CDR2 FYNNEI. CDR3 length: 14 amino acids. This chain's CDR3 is CASKYGSSCNEQFF. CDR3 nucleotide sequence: TGTGCCAGCAAATACGGGAGCTCCTGCAATGAGCAGTTCTTC.

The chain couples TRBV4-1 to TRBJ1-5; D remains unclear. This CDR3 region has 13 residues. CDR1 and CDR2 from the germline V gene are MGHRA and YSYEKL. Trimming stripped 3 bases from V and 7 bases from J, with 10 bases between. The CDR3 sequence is CASSHVRGQPQHF. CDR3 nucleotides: TGCGCCAGCAGCCACGTTCGAGGACAGCCCCAGCATTTT.